This T cell receptor (beta chain) was observed in a study of CD8 T cells in Susac syndrome. The germline V gene has CDR1 MNHNS and CDR2 SASEGT. V was pared by 6 bases and J by 4 bases, with 6 bases between. The CDR3 length is 11 residues. This clonotype was seen a handful of times. When the RNA was reverse transcribed, random hexamers were used with an input of about 0.45 to 1 ug. TCRdb re-called the immunoSEQ multiplex PCR reads with MiXCR, one entry per CDR3 protein. Here the sample spans some 260,000 distinct CDR3 sequences, approximately 85% being singletons. The chain joins TRBV6-1 to TRBJ1-1; tentatively, D is TRBD1 (6 bases). This receptor was obtained from a human donor with multiple sclerosis. What was sequenced was CD8+ T cells from PBMCs. DNA of the CDR3: TGTGCCAGCAGGGGGGCCACTGAAGCTTTCTTT. Protein sequence: CASRGATEAFF.